This T cell receptor beta chain was retrieved from a study of shared clonotypes between healthy human individuals. Measured with immunoSEQ multiplex PCR; TCRdb has only the in-frame clones, and not every one. The repertoire includes some 2 million clones, 85% to 95% of them detected once, and around 0.13% sits in the top ten. The CDR3 runs 13 residues. V dropped 5 bases and J dropped 8 bases, with 12 bases sitting between them. Germline CDR1 is SGHAT and CDR2 is FQNNGV. The chain carries TRBV11-2 and TRBJ1-4; D unclear. This TCR was recovered from a man aged 18 to 29 in good health. The sample was naive CD4+ T cells sorted from blood. Described subset: CD45RA+ positively selected. The CDR3 region has the DNA TGTGCCAGCAGCCCCCGGGCCGGGGAAAAACTGTTTTTT. Its translation is CASSPRAGEKLFF.